The rows below give T cell receptor beta chains drawn from one sample of a study of a mutant IDH1 vaccine in newly diagnosed glioma. Here immunoSEQ multiplex PCR was the method, and the copy in TCRdb shows in-frame clones only, minus some. In the table there are about 92,000 clones, roughly 77% of which are singletons. Here the sequenced sample was PBMCs, taken from a glioma patient treated with radiotherapy, temozolomide or both. These receptors were collected from a man aged 35-49 years with glioma. The CDR3 runs from the conserved cysteine through the conserved F or W. The D gene is left open where the match is weak. Only some rows state a clone size, as once, few, many or a class for expanded clones.

CDR3 DNA | CDR3 protein | D gene | J gene | CDR3 length | V gene | clone size
TGTGCCAGCAGCTTCGGCGGAAATGAGCAGTTCTTC | CASSFGGNEQFF | - | TRBJ2-1 | 12 | TRBV5-6 | once
TGTGCCAGCAGGTCCTATACCGGGGAGCTGTTTTTT | CASRSYTGELFF | - | TRBJ2-2 | 12 | TRBV6-1 | -
TGTGCCAGCAAACTAGCGGGATGGGGTGATACGCAGTATTTT | CASKLAGWGDTQYF | TRBD2 | TRBJ2-3 | 14 | TRBV2 | -
TGTGCCAGCAGGAGGACGGACAATGAGCAGTTCTTC | CASRRTDNEQFF | - | TRBJ2-1 | 12 | TRBV11-2 | once
TGTGCCAGCAGCTTGGGGGTCGCTGAAGCTTTCTTT | CASSLGVAEAFF | - | TRBJ1-1 | 12 | TRBV7-2 | many
TGTGCCAGCAGTGCAACCACCACAGGGGGCGGCAATCAGCCCCAGCATTTT | CASSATTTGGGNQPQHF | TRBD1 | TRBJ1-5 | 17 | TRBV25-1 | once
TGTGCCAGCAGCCTTGGACAGGCAACTAATGAAAAACTGTTTTTT | CASSLGQATNEKLFF | TRBD1 | TRBJ1-4 | 15 | TRBV7-9 | few
TGTGCCAGCAGAACAACCGGGACAGGGACTCGCGGTGGCTACACCTTC | CASRTTGTGTRGGYTF | TRBD1 | TRBJ1-2 | 16 | TRBV28 | -
TGTGCCAGCAGTTTAGGGGCTCGTCCCCCCTACGAGCAGTACTTC | CASSLGARPPYEQYF | - | TRBJ2-7 | 15 | TRBV27 | -
TGTGCCAGCAGCCTACAGGGCGCAGGGAGTGAGCAGTTCTTC | CASSLQGAGSEQFF | - | TRBJ2-1 | 14 | TRBV7-9 | -
TGTGCCAGCAGTTCGGCTAGCGGGATGTACAATGAGCAGTTCTTC | CASSSASGMYNEQFF | TRBD2 | TRBJ2-1 | 15 | TRBV27 | -
TGTGCCTGGATTTCTGCTGAAGCTTTCTTT | CAWISAEAFF | - | TRBJ1-1 | 10 | TRBV30 | -
TGTGCCAGTCAGACAGGACAGGGTAACTATGGCTACACCTTC | CASQTGQGNYGYTF | TRBD1 | TRBJ1-2 | 14 | TRBV6-6 | -
TGTGCCAGCAGCCCAAACTCCAATGAGCAGTTCTTC | CASSPNSNEQFF | - | TRBJ2-1 | 12 | TRBV7-8 | -
TGCAGTGCTAGTCGCAACTACGAGCAGTACTTC | CSASRNYEQYF | - | TRBJ2-7 | 11 | TRBV20-1 | -
TGCGCCAGCATGCAGGAAAGGGAGCTGTTTTTT | CASMQERELFF | - | TRBJ2-2 | 11 | TRBV5-1 | few
TGTGCCTGGAGTGTGGGGCAGTCGAACACTGAAGCTTTCTTT | CAWSVGQSNTEAFF | - | TRBJ1-1 | 14 | TRBV30 | -
TGTGCCAGCAGCGGTCCTGGAACTAGCGACCCAGATACGCAGTATTTT | CASSGPGTSDPDTQYF | TRBD2 | TRBJ2-3 | 16 | TRBV5-4 | -
TGCGCCAGCAGCTCGGGACAGGGTATCACAGATACGCAGTATTTT | CASSSGQGITDTQYF | TRBD1 | TRBJ2-3 | 15 | TRBV5-1 | -
TGTGCCAGCAGGGAGCGTAATGAAAAACTGTTTTTT | CASRERNEKLFF | - | TRBJ1-4 | 12 | TRBV6-1 | -
TGTGCCATCAGTGACCCAGGCCAGGGGGCAGGCACTGAAGCTTTCTTT | CAISDPGQGAGTEAFF | TRBD1 | TRBJ1-1 | 16 | TRBV10-3 | -
TGCGCCAGCAAGTCAGGAACACAAGGGGGTAATGAAAAACTGTTTTTT | CASKSGTQGGNEKLFF | - | TRBJ1-4 | 16 | TRBV5-1 | -
TGTGCCAGCAGCTTTTTTTACGAGCAGTACTTC | CASSFFYEQYF | - | TRBJ2-7 | 11 | TRBV7-2 | -
TGTGCCAGCAGCACCCGAGTACGAGGACAGGGGAACTACGAGCAGTACTTC | CASSTRVRGQGNYEQYF | TRBD1 | TRBJ2-7 | 17 | TRBV27 | few
TGTGCCAGCAGTCAAGGACAGGGGTGGAACATTCAGTACTTC | CASSQGQGWNIQYF | TRBD1 | TRBJ2-4 | 14 | TRBV6-5 | -
TGTGCCAGCACTGGACGGAGGAACTATGGCTACACCTTC | CASTGRRNYGYTF | - | TRBJ1-2 | 13 | TRBV2 | -
TGTGCCAGCAGTGCCTCCCGGAACACTGAAGCTTTCTTT | CASSASRNTEAFF | - | TRBJ1-1 | 13 | TRBV2 | -
TGTGCCAGCAGTGAGAGGACACGCGTCTCCTATAATTCACCCCTCCACTTT | CASSERTRVSYNSPLHF | - | TRBJ1-6 | 17 | TRBV6-1 | -
TGTGCCAGCAGGGACAGCAGGGGGCGAGTCTATGGCTACACCTTC | CASRDSRGRVYGYTF | TRBD1 | TRBJ1-2 | 15 | TRBV7-9 | -
TGTGCCACCAGCTTCTCCCATCGGGGGGAAAATGAAGCTTTCTTT | CATSFSHRGENEAFF | - | TRBJ1-1 | 15 | TRBV15 | -
TGTGCCAGTAGTATTGGAGGACAGCGGCCGGGGACCATATATTTT | CASSIGGQRPGTIYF | - | TRBJ1-3 | 15 | TRBV19 | -
TGCGCCAGCCGAAAACAGGACAGGGGGACTGAAGCTTTCTTT | CASRKQDRGTEAFF | TRBD1 | TRBJ1-1 | 14 | TRBV23-1 | once
TGTGCCATCAGCGGAGTCACAGATACGCAGTATTTT | CAISGVTDTQYF | - | TRBJ2-3 | 12 | TRBV10-3 | -